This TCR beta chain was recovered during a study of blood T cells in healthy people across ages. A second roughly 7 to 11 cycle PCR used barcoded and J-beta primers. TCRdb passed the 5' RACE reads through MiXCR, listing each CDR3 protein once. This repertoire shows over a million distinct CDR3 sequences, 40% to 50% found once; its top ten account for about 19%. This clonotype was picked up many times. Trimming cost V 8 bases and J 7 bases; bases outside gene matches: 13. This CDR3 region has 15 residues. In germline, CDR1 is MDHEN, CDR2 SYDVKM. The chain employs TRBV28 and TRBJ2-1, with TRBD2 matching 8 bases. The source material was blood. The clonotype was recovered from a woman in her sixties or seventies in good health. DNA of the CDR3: TGTGCCAGCTCTCTCGCGGGGGGCGGTTTAAATGAGCAGTTCTTC. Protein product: CASSLAGGGLNEQFF.